These 29 T cell receptor beta chains came from one sample sequenced in a study of blood T cell repertoires in COVID-19. Only in-frame clones appear in the TCRdb table, and some are missing; sequencing was by immunoSEQ multiplex PCR. The sample has around 300,000 clones; less than 90% are singletons. Sequencing was performed on peripheral blood. The origin of the receptors is a woman in her 70s with COVID-19, enrolled during active disease.

V is TRBV18 and J is TRBJ2-7, with D possibly matching TRBD1 (7 bases). CDR1 and CDR2 from the germline V gene are KGHSH and LQKENI. V was shortened by 3 bases and J by 5 bases, with 17 bases between the two germline ends. The CDR3 covers 15 residues. The CDR3 reads CASSPLATGSHEQYF. DNA for the CDR3: TGTGCCAGCTCACCGCTAGCGACAGGGTCCCACGAGCAGTACTTC.

The V and J genes are TRBV19 and TRBJ1-5; maybe TRBD1 (5 bases). CDR1 and CDR2 (germline): LNHDA, SQIVND (reference sequence). This CDR3 contains 14 residues. Trimming removed 5 bases at V and 1 base at J, with 9 bases between. The CDR3, as DNA: TGTGCCAGTAGTTCCCGACAGAGCAATCAGCCCCAGCATTTT. Protein sequence: CASSSRQSNQPQHF.

This clone was seen at least ten times. This chain links TRBV10-2 with TRBJ1-5; TRBD1 is a possible D gene (5 bases). The CDR3 is 13 amino acids. The V and J ends lost 9 bases and 6 bases respectively, with 15 bases between them. The germline gives CDR1 WSHSY, CDR2 SAAADI. CDR3 in amino acids: CASALGQGQPQHF. The CDR3 DNA follows: TGCGCCAGTGCCCTGGGCCAGGGTCAGCCCCAGCATTTT.

The chain is built from TRBV9 and TRBJ1-2; 7 nucleotides match TRBD1. The CDR3 is 13 residues long. V lost 3 bases and J lost 8; bases outside the gene matches: 7. Looked up from germline, CDR1 is SGDLS and CDR2 is YYNGEE. The CDR3 here is CASSAPRGEGYTF. The CDR3 region has the DNA TGTGCCAGCAGCGCCCCCAGGGGGGAAGGCTACACCTTC.

This sequence joins TRBV9 and TRBJ1-5; TRBD1 is a possible D gene (5 bases). In germline, CDR1 is SGDLS, CDR2 YYNGEE. The CDR3 is made up of 14 amino acids. Trimming cost V 4 bases and J 7 bases, with 15 bases left between them. In nucleotides, the CDR3 is TGTGCCAGCAGCCCAGACACGGGGGACCAGCCCCAGCATTTT. This translates into CASSPDTGDQPQHF.

The chain recombines TRBV5-1 with TRBJ2-7; 9 bases map to TRBD1. Germline CDR1 and CDR2: SGHRS and YFSETQ. J gave up 4 bases and V 4 bases, and 12 bases lay outside the gene matches. The CDR3 totals 16 residues. CDR3 in amino acids: CASSPTGGSSSYEQYF. In DNA, the CDR3 is TGCGCCAGCAGCCCGACAGGGGGTAGTAGCTCTTACGAGCAGTACTTC.

The V call is TRBV7-2, the J call TRBJ2-5; 11 bases line up with TRBD2. Trimming took 0 bases from V and 1 from J; bases not matched to a gene: 4. Germline V gives CDR1 SGHTA, CDR2 FQGNSA. The CDR3 has 17 residues. This chain's CDR3 is CASSLAPGLAAQETQYF. As DNA, the CDR3 is TGTGCCAGCAGCTTAGCTCCGGGACTAGCGGCCCAAGAGACCCAGTACTTC.

The chain employs TRBV6-5 and TRBJ1-4; 7 bases are shared with TRBD1. There are 16 residues in the CDR3. Trimming removed 4 bases from V and 4 bases from J; junction bases left unmatched: 9. Germline CDR1 is MNHEY and CDR2 is SVGAGI. CDR3 protein: CASSSLWTGDNEKLFF. For the CDR3, the DNA is TGTGCCAGCAGTTCCCTGTGGACAGGAGATAATGAAAAACTGTTTTTT.

This sequence joins TRBV30 and TRBJ1-2; D may be TRBD1 (6 bases). CDR1 and CDR2 (germline): GTSNPN, SVGIG (reference sequence). Trimming removed 0 bases at V and 11 bases at J, with 16 bases between. The CDR3 sequence is 13 residues long. The CDR3 reads CAWSVTTGTPYTF. The CDR3 nucleotides are TGTGCCTGGAGTGTTACCACCGGGACACCTTACACCTTC.

The chain links TRBV5-5 to TRBJ2-3, with TRBD1 matching over 11 bases. This CDR3 has 16 amino acids. V gave up 4 bases and J gave up 0 bases; unmatched junction bases: 4. Looked up from germline, CDR1 is SGHKS and CDR2 is YYEKEE (reference sequence). CDR3 loop: CASSAGQGASTDTQYF. In DNA, the CDR3 is TGTGCCAGCAGCGCAGGACAGGGGGCGAGCACAGATACGCAGTATTTT. Supplemented by reference TRBV5-5 and TRBJ2-3, the full variable domain reads DAGVTQSPTHLIKTRGQQVTLRCSPISGHKSVSWYQQVLGQGPQFIFQYYEKEERGRGNFPDRFSARQFPNYSSELNVNALLLGDSALYLCASSAGQGASTDTQYFGPGTRLTVL.

The chain carries TRBV10-2 and TRBJ1-2; a weak D match, TRBD1 (5 bases). This CDR3 spans 14 amino acids. V lost 0 bases and J 4 bases, leaving 9 bases between the germline ends. The germline gives CDR1 WSHSY, CDR2 SAAADI. DNA for the CDR3: TGCGCCAGCAGTGAGTCGTCACAGGCCTATGGCTACACCTTC. Amino acid sequence: CASSESSQAYGYTF.

The chain joins TRBV10-2 to TRBJ2-7; D perhaps matches TRBD1 (5 bases). Germline-derived CDR1 and CDR2 are WSHSY and SAAADI. V was shortened by 2 bases and J by 4 bases, with 12 bases between the two germline ends. The CDR3 has 14 amino acids. The CDR3 coding sequence is TGCGCCAGCAGTGAGGCAGGGAAGACTTACGAGCAGTACTTC. Protein product: CASSEAGKTYEQYF.

This clone has more than one count but fewer than ten. This chain connects TRBV6-5 to TRBJ1-5; D gene unclear. The CDR3 spans 15 residues. The V end was cut by 7 bases, the J end by 2 bases, with 15 bases between. Germline values: CDR1 MNHEY, CDR2 SVGAGI. The CDR3 region has the DNA TGTGCCAGCATGGAAGTACGCGGGGGCAATCAGCCCCAGCATTTT. Protein sequence: CASMEVRGGNQPQHF.

The gene calls are TRBV7-9 and TRBJ1-2, with 9 bases identical to TRBD1. After removal of 4 bases from V and 8 bases from J, the junction contained 8 bases not matched to a gene. CDR3 size: 14 residues. From germline, CDR1 is SEHNR and CDR2 FQNEAQ (reference sequence). The CDR3 region is CASSSPDRGEGYTF. The CDR3 region has the DNA TGTGCCAGCAGCTCCCCGGACAGGGGAGAGGGCTACACCTTC.

The rearrangement links TRBV12-3 or TRBV12-4 to TRBJ2-3, with D unclear. The CDR3 totals 11 residues. V was pared by 6 bases and J by 5 bases, with 6 bases between. The CDR3 protein is CASRARDTQYF. CDR3 nucleotide sequence: TGTGCCAGCAGGGCTCGAGATACGCAGTATTTT.

This chain connects TRBV19 to TRBJ1-4, with TRBD1 identical over 10 bases. Germline CDR1 LNHDA, CDR2 SQIVND (reference sequence). Losses at the gene ends were 7 bases for V and 3 bases for J; bases not matched to a gene: 8. The CDR3 has 16 amino acids. The CDR3 is CASTRGQGQSNEKLFF. The DNA of the CDR3 is TGTGCCAGTACGAGGGGACAGGGGCAATCTAATGAAAAACTGTTTTTT.

The chain recombines TRBV4-1 with TRBJ2-1; possibly TRBD1 for D (5 bases). The CDR3 covers 14 residues. Trimming removed 1 base from V and 9 bases from J, with 13 bases in between. The V gene's germline CDR1 is MGHRA and CDR2 YSYEKL. Here the CDR3 DNA reads TGCGCCAGCAGCCAAGTAGGACAAAAGGCTGAGCAGTTCTTC. Translating gives CASSQVGQKAEQFF.

This clone was seen only once. V and J are TRBV18 and TRBJ2-1; the D gene is possibly TRBD2 (5 bases). V gave up 3 bases and J gave up 7 bases, with 19 bases separating them. The germline CDR1 and CDR2 sequences are KGHSH and LQKENI. This CDR3 region has 16 residues. The CDR3 region is CASSPSDVGTGNEQFF. CDR3 DNA: TGTGCCAGCTCACCCTCAGACGTGGGAACGGGAAATGAGCAGTTCTTC.

The V call is TRBV27, the J call TRBJ1-1; D is uncertain. The CDR3 has 12 amino acids. Germline V lookup: CDR1 MNHEY, CDR2 SMNVEV (reference sequence). V lost 5 bases and J lost 11, with 15 bases in between. The CDR3 here is CASSTAAGIAFF. Written as DNA, the CDR3 is TGTGCCAGCAGTACCGCAGCAGGAATTGCTTTCTTT.

The CDR3 spells CATSREGGVGTGELFF. As DNA, the CDR3 is TGTGCCACCAGCAGAGAGGGCGGGGTCGGCACCGGGGAGCTGTTTTTT. The V call is TRBV15, the J call TRBJ2-2; weak D call: TRBD2 (6 bases). The CDR3 covers 16 residues. The V and J ends lost 0 bases and 4 bases respectively, with 12 bases between them. Germline lookup yields CDR1 LNHNV and CDR2 YYDKDF (reference sequence).

As DNA, the CDR3 is TGTGCCAGCATGGGGGATCAGCGGGGGGGCTGGCGCACAGATACGCAGTATTTT. Amino acids: CASMGDQRGGWRTDTQYF. The chain carries TRBV27 and TRBJ2-3; 10 bases are shared with TRBD2. After removal of 7 bases from V and 1 base from J, the junction contained 14 bases not matched to a gene. The CDR3 runs 18 residues. The germline CDR1 and CDR2 sequences are MNHEY and SMNVEV (reference sequence).

This rearrangement joins TRBV4-1 to TRBJ2-7; 7 positions match TRBD1. Germline V gene lookup returns CDR1 MGHRA and CDR2 YSYEKL. The CDR3 covers 14 residues. The junction had 3 bases not matched to a gene; V was cut back by 1 base and J by 3 bases. CDR3 DNA sequence: TGCGCCAGCAGCCAAGTACAGGGGATCTACGAGCAGTACTTC. Its protein is CASSQVQGIYEQYF.

This clone has a handful of counts. This CDR3 is CATSDPPVDTQYF. The CDR3 bases are TGTGCCACCAGTGATCCCCCGGTAGATACGCAGTATTTT. The chain carries TRBV24-1 and TRBJ2-3; no clear D gene. Germline V gives CDR1 KGHDR, CDR2 SFDVKD. V was pared by 3 bases and J by 5 bases, with 8 bases between. CDR3 length: 13 residues.

This clone was detected once. V gene TRBV2 combines with J gene TRBJ2-2; D might be TRBD2 (7 bases). CDR3 size: 17 residues. V gave up 6 bases and J gave up 0 bases, with 17 bases separating them. Germline CDR1 and CDR2: SNHLY and FYNNEI. Here the CDR3 DNA reads TGTGCCAGCAGCCTACAAACAGGGAGGGCGAACACCGGGGAGCTGTTTTTT. It translates to CASSLQTGRANTGELFF.

The genes are TRBV5-6 and TRBJ1-1; D unclear. Germline-derived CDR1 and CDR2 are SGHDT and YYEEEE. V was clipped by 2 bases and J by 1 base, with 6 bases between them. The CDR3 sequence is 13 residues long. The CDR3: CASSLTANTEAFF. CDR3 nucleotide sequence: TGTGCCAGCAGCTTAACAGCGAACACTGAAGCTTTCTTT.

The chain links TRBV2 to TRBJ1-6, with D possibly being TRBD1 (5 bases). Deletions cut 6 bases from V and 6 bases from J, with 6 bases between. The CDR3 is 12 residues long. CDR1 is SNHLY and CDR2 is FYNNEI in the germline V gene. For the CDR3, the DNA is TGTGCCAGCAGGGGGGGTAATTCACCCCTCCACTTT. Amino acid sequence: CASRGGNSPLHF.

This chain joins TRBV6-6 and TRBJ1-2, with 7 bases fitting TRBD1. Germline lookup yields CDR1 MNHNY and CDR2 SVGAGI (reference sequence). The CDR3 extends over 16 amino acids. The V and J ends lost 6 bases and 3 bases, in that order; junction bases with no gene match: 13. The CDR3 reads CASSRQGRGADYGYTF. The CDR3 DNA sequence: TGTGCCAGCAGCCGACAGGGCAGGGGGGCGGACTATGGCTACACCTTC.

The chain links TRBV2 to TRBJ1-2, with D possibly TRBD1 on 5 matching bases. The CDR3 covers 14 residues. Germline CDR1 and CDR2: SNHLY and FYNNEI. V gave up 7 bases and J gave up 2 bases, with 14 bases separating them. CDR3 in DNA: TGTGCCAGCATGGGCAGGGCTTGGAACTATGGCTACACCTTC. Residues: CASMGRAWNYGYTF.

This clone has only a few counts. This rearrangement joins TRBV24-1 to TRBJ2-1; 8 bases agree with TRBD1. The V gene's germline CDR1 is KGHDR and CDR2 SFDVKD. The CDR3 runs 16 residues. Trimming at V came to 4 bases and at J to 3 bases, leaving 7 bases not matched to a gene. The CDR3 loop is CATSDSGTGLYNEQFF. The DNA of the CDR3 is TGTGCCACCAGTGACTCCGGGACAGGACTCTACAATGAGCAGTTCTTC.